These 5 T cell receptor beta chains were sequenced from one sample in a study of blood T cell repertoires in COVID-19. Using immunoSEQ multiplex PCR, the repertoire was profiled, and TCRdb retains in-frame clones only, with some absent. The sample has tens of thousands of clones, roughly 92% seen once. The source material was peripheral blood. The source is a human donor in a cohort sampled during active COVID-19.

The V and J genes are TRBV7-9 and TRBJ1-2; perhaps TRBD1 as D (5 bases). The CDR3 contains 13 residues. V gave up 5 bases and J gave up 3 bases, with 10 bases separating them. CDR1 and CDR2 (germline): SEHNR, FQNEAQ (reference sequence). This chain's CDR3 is CASSAGPHYGYTF. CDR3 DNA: TGTGCCAGCAGCGCGGGACCCCACTATGGCTACACCTTC.

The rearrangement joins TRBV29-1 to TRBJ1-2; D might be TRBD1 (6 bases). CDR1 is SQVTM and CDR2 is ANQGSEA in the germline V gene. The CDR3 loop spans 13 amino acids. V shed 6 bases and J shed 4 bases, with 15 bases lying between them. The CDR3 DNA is TGCAGCGTCGATGACAGGAATCCCTATGGCTACACCTTC. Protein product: CSVDDRNPYGYTF.

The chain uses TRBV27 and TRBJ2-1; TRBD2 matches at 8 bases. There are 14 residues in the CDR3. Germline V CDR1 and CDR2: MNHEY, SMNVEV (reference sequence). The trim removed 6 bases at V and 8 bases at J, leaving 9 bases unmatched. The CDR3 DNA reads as TGTGCCAGCAGCCCCGGACTAGCTGTCTATGAGCAGTTCTTC. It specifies CASSPGLAVYEQFF.

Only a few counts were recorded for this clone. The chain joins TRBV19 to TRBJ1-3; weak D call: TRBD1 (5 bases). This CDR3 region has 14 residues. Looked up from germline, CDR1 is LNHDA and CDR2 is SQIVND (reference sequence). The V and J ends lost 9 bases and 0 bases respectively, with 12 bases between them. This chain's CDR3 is CASQQDHSGNTIYF. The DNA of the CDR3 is TGTGCCAGCCAACAGGACCACTCTGGAAACACCATATATTTT.

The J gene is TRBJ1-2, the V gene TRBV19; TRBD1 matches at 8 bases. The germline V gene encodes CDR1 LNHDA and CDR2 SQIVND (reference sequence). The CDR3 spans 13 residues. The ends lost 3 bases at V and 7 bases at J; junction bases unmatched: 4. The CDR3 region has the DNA TGTGCCAGTAGTATTGGACAGGGCGGTGGCTACACCTTC. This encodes CASSIGQGGGYTF. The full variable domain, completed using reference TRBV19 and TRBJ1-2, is DGGITQSPKYLFRKEGQNVTLSCEQNLNHDAMYWYRQDPGQGLRLIYYSQIVNDFQKGDIAEGYSVSREKKESFPLTVTSAQKNPTAFYLCASSIGQGGGYTFGSGTRLTVV.